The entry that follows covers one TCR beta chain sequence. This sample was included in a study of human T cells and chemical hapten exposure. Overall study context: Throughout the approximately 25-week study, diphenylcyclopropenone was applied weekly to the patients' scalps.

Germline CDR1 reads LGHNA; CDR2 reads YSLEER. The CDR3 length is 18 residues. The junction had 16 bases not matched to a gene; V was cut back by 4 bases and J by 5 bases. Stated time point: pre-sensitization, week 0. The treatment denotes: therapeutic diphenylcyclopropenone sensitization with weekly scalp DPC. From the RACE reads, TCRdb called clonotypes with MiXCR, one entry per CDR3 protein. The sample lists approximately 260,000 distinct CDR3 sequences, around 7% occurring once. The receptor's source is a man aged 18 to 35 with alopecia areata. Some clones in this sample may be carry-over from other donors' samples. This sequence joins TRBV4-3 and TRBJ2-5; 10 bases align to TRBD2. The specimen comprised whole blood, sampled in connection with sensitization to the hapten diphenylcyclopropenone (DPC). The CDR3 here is CASSLSIPGSGGSETQYF. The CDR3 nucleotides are TGCGCCAGCAGCCTATCCATCCCTGGTAGCGGGGGGAGCGAGACCCAGTACTTC.